These T cell receptor beta chains were read from a single sample in a study of blood T cell repertoires in COVID-19. The method was immunoSEQ multiplex PCR; TCRdb's version includes in-frame clones alone and lacks a portion of them. Altogether tens of thousands of clones are present, over 65% being singletons, with the ten largest covering roughly a third. The specimen sequenced was peripheral blood. The source of these receptors is an older woman with acute or convalescent COVID-19. The CDR3 runs from the conserved cysteine through the conserved F or W. The D gene is left open where the match is weak. Clone size, where shown, is once, few, many, or a class for clones that have expanded.

d_gene	abundance	v_gene	j_gene	CDR3aa	CDR3nt
TRBD1	.	TRBV30	TRBJ1-6	CAGSRQGMTPLHF	TGTGCCGGGAGTCGACAGGGGATGACACCCCTCCACTTT
TRBD1	.	TRBV18	TRBJ2-1	CASSPPPGGNEQFF	TGTGCCAGCTCACCGCCCCCAGGGGGCAATGAGCAGTTCTTC
TRBD1	.	TRBV5-1	TRBJ2-4	CASSPGGDRGIAKNIQYF	TGCGCCAGCAGCCCCGGGGGTGACAGGGGAATCGCCAAAAACATTCAGTACTTC
TRBD2	few	TRBV7-2	TRBJ2-1	CASSLRLAGANWGYNEQFF	TGTGCCAGCAGCTTACGATTAGCGGGAGCCAACTGGGGGTACAATGAGCAGTTCTTC
TRBD2	.	TRBV11-2	TRBJ2-1	CASSPLWSSGRGEQFF	TGTGCCAGCAGCCCCCTTTGGTCCAGCGGGAGGGGTGAGCAGTTCTTC
.	few	TRBV27	TRBJ2-7	CAPFASIDEQYF	TGTGCCCCTTTCGCGAGCATCGACGAGCAGTACTTC
TRBD2	.	TRBV5-4	TRBJ2-3	CASSLATSGTDTQYF	TGTGCCAGCAGCTTGGCCACTAGCGGAACAGATACGCAGTATTTT
TRBD1	.	TRBV28	TRBJ1-6	CASSSTTGGGSPLHF	TGTGCCAGCAGTTCCACGACAGGGGGAGGTTCACCCCTCCACTTT
TRBD1	.	TRBV7-8	TRBJ2-7	CASTPTGGYYEQYF	TGTGCCAGCACCCCCACAGGGGGCTACTACGAGCAGTACTTC
.	.	TRBV9	TRBJ2-7	CASSATGTDYEQYF	TGTGCCAGCAGCGCCACCGGGACTGATTACGAGCAGTACTTC
TRBD1	.	TRBV30	TRBJ2-3	CAWSLRDRGLRGTDTQYF	TGTGCCTGGAGCCTCCGGGACAGGGGCCTCCGTGGCACAGATACGCAGTATTTT
TRBD1	.	TRBV4-1	TRBJ2-1	CASSGQDNEQFF	TGCGCCAGCAGCGGACAGGACAATGAGCAGTTCTTC
.	.	TRBV20-1	TRBJ2-3	CSASLVDTQYF	TGCAGTGCTAGCCTCGTAGATACGCAGTATTTT
.	.	TRBV30	TRBJ1-2	CAWSVQSYSYGYTF	TGTGCCTGGAGTGTACAGAGTTACTCCTATGGCTACACCTTC